This T cell receptor beta chain was sequenced for a study of radiation and T cells in renal cell carcinoma. CDR3 size: 19 residues. The V segment lost 4 bases and the J segment 0 bases; nucleotides outside the gene matches: 9. Germline values: CDR1 SNHLY, CDR2 FYNNEI. The time point here: blood 2 weeks post-SBRT. Regarding treatment: 15 Gy SBRT to primary tumor, nephrectomy 4 weeks later. This renal cell carcinoma was of the clear cell type. Clones were sequenced by immunoSEQ multiplex PCR, and TCRdb holds only the in-frame ones, with some missing. Of roughly 80,000 clones listed, approximately 86% are singletons.

This TCR was sampled from a woman aged 45-60 years with renal cell carcinoma. The chain carries TRBV2 and TRBJ2-2, with TRBD2 identical over 12 bases. Here the sequenced sample was blood, taken from a patient whose treatment included radiotherapy and nephrectomy. CDR3 sequence (DNA): TGTGCCAGCAGTGGGACTAGCGGGACAGGGAGCGCGAACACCGGGGAGCTGTTTTTT. It encodes CASSGTSGTGSANTGELFF.